The clone carrying this T cell receptor beta chain was counted at least ten times. The antigen remains unidentified. This CDR3 comprises 15 residues. V was cut by 2 bases and J by 3 bases, with 11 bases left in between. The germline CDR1 and CDR2 sequences are SGHKS and YYEKEE (reference sequence). The data originate from a study of identical twins. Healthy Caucasians alone served as donors. Study findings and constraints: The analysis was cross-sectional rather than longitudinal within donors.

Addition of a universal primer site occurred through template switching, and cDNA carried unique molecular identifiers. One entry per CDR3 protein results from TCRdb running MiXCR on the 5' RACE reads. Of fewer than 800,000 distinct CDR3 sequences listed, under 8.5% were seen once; the top ten hold less than 2%. The sample also formed part of further work on yellow fever vaccine responses in identical twins. That work adds: Twins showed a vaccine T cell response that reportedly seemed partly convergent, partly personalized.

The chain employs TRBV5-5 and TRBJ2-2; tentative D call: TRBD1 (6 bases). Sample: PBMCs. The receptor's source is a woman aged 18-29 years in good health. CDR3: CASSLQGADTGELFF. The CDR3 DNA reads as TGTGCCAGCAGCTTACAGGGAGCGGACACCGGGGAGCTGTTTTTT.